Below are 17 T cell receptor beta chains sequenced from a single sample in a study of T-cell memory formation after mild COVID-19. TCRdb re-analysed the 5' RACE reads in MiXCR, keeping a single row per CDR3 protein. The sample contains under 250,000 distinct CDR3 sequences, roughly a tenth of which appear only once. Sequencing used PBMCs or a T cell subset sorted from them (not recorded which). The receptor source for this set is a man younger than 35 who had mild COVID-19 (a few samples of this study predate the infection). Cell type and time point are not known.

This clonotype was seen a few times. This sequence joins TRBV6-2 or TRBV6-3 and TRBJ1-1; D gene unclear. V shed 7 bases and J shed 0 bases, with 9 bases lying between them. The germline V gene has CDR1 MNHEY and CDR2 SVGEGT. The CDR3 runs to 13 residues. CDR3 amino acids: CASKFQMNTEAFF. The CDR3 DNA sequence: TGTGCCAGCAAGTTCCAAATGAACACTGAAGCTTTCTTT.

At least ten counts were recorded for this clonotype. The gene calls are TRBV5-1 and TRBJ1-1; D call uncertain. Germline V gene sequence: CDR1 SGHRS, CDR2 YFSETQ. The CDR3 spans 14 residues. The V end lost 3 bases, the J end lost 1 base, and 10 bases lay between the germline ends. The CDR3 sequence is CASSSLTRNTEAFF. DNA of the CDR3: TGCGCCAGCAGCTCGCTTACGAGGAACACTGAAGCTTTCTTT.

This clonotype came up many times. The chain couples TRBV5-1 to TRBJ1-2, with 7 nucleotides matching TRBD1. CDR3 length: 14 amino acids. V shed 4 bases, J shed 5 bases, and the junction held 8 bases outside the gene matches. Looked up from germline, CDR1 is SGHRS and CDR2 is YFSETQ. The CDR3 region has the DNA TGCGCCAGCAGCACCCAGGCAGGGGGGTATGGCTACACCTTC. Its protein is CASSTQAGGYGYTF.

This clonotype came up a few times. V is TRBV7-9 and J is TRBJ1-4; D might be TRBD1 (5 bases). V lost 4 bases and J 8 bases, leaving 17 bases between the germline ends. The CDR3 loop spans 15 amino acids. Germline V gene data show CDR1 as SEHNR and CDR2 as FQNEAQ (reference sequence). CDR3 amino acids: CASSSDTLPPEKLFF. The CDR3, as DNA: TGTGCCAGCAGCTCGGACACTCTGCCCCCCGAAAAACTGTTTTTT. The variable domain in full, with the rest retrieved from reference TRBV7-9 and TRBJ1-4, is DTGVSQNPRHKITKRGQNVTFRCDPISEHNRLYWYRQTLGQGPEFLTYFQNEAQLEKSRLLSDRFSAERPKGSFSTLEIQRTEQGDSAMYLCASSSDTLPPEKLFFGSGTQLSVL.

This clonotype showed up just a few times. The chain combines TRBV6-1 with TRBJ2-1; D remains ambiguous. Trimming cost V 0 bases and J 9 bases, with 3 bases left between them. Germline-derived CDR1 and CDR2 are MNHNS and SASEGT. CDR3 length: 11 residues. Here the CDR3 reads CASSEAGEQFF. CDR3 coding DNA: TGTGCCAGCAGTGAAGCGGGTGAGCAGTTCTTC.

V usage is TRBV7-2 and J usage is TRBJ2-3; 8 nucleotides line up with TRBD2. V gave up 1 base and J gave up 5 bases; unmatched junction bases: 8. Germline V CDR1 and CDR2: SGHTA, FQGNSA. CDR3 size: 16 residues. CDR3 in amino acids: CASSLVFRGGQDTQYF. The CDR3 bases are TGTGCCAGCAGCTTAGTTTTCCGGGGGGGCCAAGATACGCAGTATTTT.

This clonotype has only a few counts. The CDR3: CSAPGTGVKDIQYF. The DNA of the CDR3 is TGCAGTGCTCCTGGGACAGGGGTTAAGGACATTCAGTACTTC. The rearrangement joins TRBV20-1 to TRBJ2-4; 10 bases agree with TRBD1. The germline gives CDR1 DFQATT, CDR2 SNEGSKA (reference sequence). Trimming took 5 bases from V and 8 from J; bases not matched to a gene: 9. The CDR3 consists of 14 residues.

The chain is built from TRBV6-2 or TRBV6-3 and TRBJ2-1, with 7 positions matching TRBD1. The CDR3 is made up of 17 amino acids. CDR1 MNHEY and CDR2 SVGEGT come from the germline V gene. With V trimmed by 1 base and J by 0 bases, 6 bases remained unmatched. This CDR3 is CASSYLSRDSSYNEQFF. The CDR3 DNA follows: TGTGCCAGCAGTTACTTGTCCCGGGACAGCTCCTACAATGAGCAGTTCTTC.

The rearrangement uses TRBV11-2 and TRBJ2-3, with TRBD1 matching 8 bases. Germline CDR1 reads SGHAT; CDR2 reads FQNNGV. This CDR3 region has 16 residues. V shed 5 bases, J shed 0 bases, and the junction held 7 bases outside the gene matches. CDR3 sequence (DNA): TGTGCCAGCAGCCCTCGGACAGGGACTAGCACAGATACGCAGTATTTT. Protein product: CASSPRTGTSTDTQYF.

This clonotype was counted a few times. This chain links TRBV5-1 with TRBJ2-1; D tentatively reads TRBD1 or TRBD2 (5 bases each). Per germline, CDR1 SGHRS and CDR2 YFSETQ. The CDR3 has 13 residues. With 7 bases removed from V and 1 base from J, the gap between germline ends came to 9 bases. CDR3 in amino acids: CASSGASYNEQFF. CDR3 nucleotides: TGCGCCAGCTCCGGGGCTTCCTACAATGAGCAGTTCTTC.

This rearrangement joins TRBV11-2 to TRBJ2-3; perhaps TRBD1 as D (5 bases). Germline CDR1 reads SGHAT; CDR2 reads FQNNGV. V was pared by 1 base and J by 3 bases, with 8 bases between. The CDR3 loop spans 14 amino acids. The CDR3, as DNA: TGTGCCAGCAGCTTAGTCCAGGGTACAGATACGCAGTATTTT. Translation gives CASSLVQGTDTQYF.

This clonotype was counted only a few times. The chain links TRBV4-3 to TRBJ1-6; possibly TRBD1 for D (6 bases). The V end lost 4 bases, the J end lost 5 bases, and 15 bases lay between the germline ends. CDR1 and CDR2 from the germline V gene are LGHNA and YSLEER. The CDR3 spans 16 residues. CDR3 nucleotide sequence: TGCGCCAGCAGCCTAAAACCGGGACAACATAATTCACCCCTCCACTTT. Protein product: CASSLKPGQHNSPLHF.

The chain is built from TRBV5-1 and TRBJ1-1, with D perhaps TRBD1 (5 bases). The CDR3 extends over 15 amino acids. V was shortened by 4 bases and J by 1 base, with 14 bases between the two germline ends. CDR1 is SGHRS and CDR2 is YFSETQ in the germline V gene. The CDR3 region is CASSRVGVRNTEAFF. The CDR3 DNA reads TGCGCCAGCAGCCGGGTGGGGGTTCGGAACACTGAAGCTTTCTTT. The entire variable domain, with the rest obtained from reference TRBV5-1 and TRBJ1-1, is as follows: KAGVTQTPRYLIKTRGQQVTLSCSPISGHRSVSWYQQTPGQGLQFLFEYFSETQRNKGNFPGRFSGRQFSNSRSEMNVSTLELGDSALYLCASSRVGVRNTEAFFGQGTRLTVV.

This clonotype was found many times. The chain carries TRBV6-6 and TRBJ1-5, with no clear D. The CDR3 has 14 amino acids. Germline V CDR1 and CDR2: MNHNY, SVGAGI (reference sequence). V dropped 0 bases and J dropped 3 bases, with 6 bases sitting between them. This CDR3 reads CASSYSNFNQPQHF. DNA for the CDR3: TGTGCCAGCAGTTACTCGAACTTCAATCAGCCCCAGCATTTT.

This chain joins TRBV4-3 and TRBJ1-3, with unresolved D. CDR1 is LGHNA and CDR2 is YSLEER in the germline V gene. The length of the CDR3 is 15 residues. The germline V and J ends were trimmed by 0 bases and 4 bases, with 10 bases remaining between them. CDR3 residues: CASSQDLPDGNTIYF. The CDR3 DNA sequence: TGCGCCAGCAGCCAAGACTTGCCGGACGGAAACACCATATATTTT.

The genes are TRBV4-2 and TRBJ1-5; the D gene is possibly TRBD1 (6 bases). The V and J ends lost 1 base and 5 bases respectively, with 9 bases between them. Germline values: CDR1 LGHNA, CDR2 YNFKEQ. The CDR3 totals 14 residues. The CDR3 region is CASSQVQGYQPQHF. CDR3 bases: TGTGCCAGCAGCCAAGTTCAGGGGTATCAGCCCCAGCATTTT.

The rearrangement uses TRBV9 and TRBJ1-6, with no clear D. The CDR3 length is 15 residues. The V gene's germline CDR1 is SGDLS and CDR2 YYNGEE. Trimming left V 0 bases short and J 8 bases short, with 12 bases between. The chain's CDR3 is CASSVADRADSPLHF. The CDR3 nucleotides read TGTGCCAGCAGCGTAGCAGATAGGGCCGATTCACCCCTCCACTTT.